The clone carrying this TCR beta chain came up many times. Disease duration under 2 months; hyperthyroidism patients were aged 18 to 65. Isolation of PBMCs was performed on 8.5 to 10 ml fresh peripheral blood. This entry belongs to a study of T cells in Graves' hyperthyroidism and ophthalmopathy. Authors of the study amplified TCR beta CDR3 regions from RNA transcripts. The HTBI set primed first-round TCR CDR3 RT-PCR. TCRdb reanalysed the multiplex PCR reads using MiXCR and keeps one entry per CDR3 protein. The sample lists hundreds of thousands of distinct CDR3 sequences, under 15% occurring once. The sequenced material came from blood. This receptor was obtained from a woman younger than 30 with Graves' hyperthyroidism.

DNA for the CDR3: TGTGCCAGCAGGGACAGGTTGGCCCAGTACTTC. This gives the protein CASRDRLAQYF. The genes are TRBV2 and TRBJ2-5, with 7 bases fitting TRBD1. The CDR3 has 11 residues. V dropped 6 bases and J dropped 9; count of bases not matched to a gene: 4. Germline V gives CDR1 SNHLY, CDR2 FYNNEI.